This T cell receptor beta chain stems from a study of CD8+CD57+ T cells in acquired aplastic anemia. Looking at the study overall: The average for DNA from sorted CD4+ and CD8+ cells was 3.2 ug.

CD8+CD57+ cell expansion had been shown by flow cytometry in patients chosen for sequencing. Profiling that covered TCR beta VDJ and CDR3 relied on genomic DNA as its template. Each CDR3 protein is one row after TCRdb ran MiXCR on the reads. Of 310,000 or so distinct CDR3 sequences listed, under 60% are singletons. The specimen sequenced was sorted CD4+, CD8+, or CD8+CD57+ T cells (not recorded which) from PBMCs. This sequence was found in a human donor with aplastic anemia.

CDR3 sequence (DNA): TGTGCCACGGACAGGGGGCGGAATCAGCCCCAGCATTTT. Protein sequence: CATDRGRNQPQHF. The V call is TRBV2, the J call TRBJ1-5, with 11 bases matching TRBD1. J lost 4 bases, V lost 10 bases, and 3 bases had no gene match. CDR1 is SNHLY and CDR2 is FYNNEI in the germline V gene. This CDR3 region has 13 residues.